The following is a T cell receptor beta chain sequence with its context. The sample comes from a study of OX40 agonist ivuxolimab in advanced cancers. CDR3 length: 14 residues. CDR1 is KGHSH and CDR2 is LQKENI in the germline V gene. V was trimmed by 3 bases and J by 5 bases, leaving 10 bases between them. Data came from immunoSEQ multiplex PCR; TCRdb stores just in-frame clones and leaves some out. This sample carries around 60,000 clones, roughly 80% of them seen once, and the ten largest clones take roughly 1.9%. Sample: CD4+ or CD8+ T cells sorted from blood, taken in a trial of the OX40 agonist ivuxolimab. The chain employs TRBV18 and TRBJ1-4, with D uncertain. The receptor was derived from an adult with an advanced solid tumor such as melanoma, head and neck, liver or kidney cancer. The CDR3 sequence: CASSPYGQNEKLFF. CDR3 DNA sequence: TGTGCCAGCTCACCGTACGGGCAGAATGAAAAACTGTTTTTT.